These T cell receptor beta chains were read from a single sample in a study of CXCR3-negative and CXCR3-positive naive CD8 T cells. With the 5' RACE reads reprocessed, TCRdb shows one record per CDR3 protein and no DNA. The sample data list about 89,000 distinct CDR3 sequences. The sequenced material came from naive CXCR3+ CD8+ T cells from blood. The receptor source for this set is a human donor in good health. Some clones in this sample may be carry-over from other donors' samples. Each CDR3 is given with its conserved first and last residue.

V	J	length	CDR3
TRBV6-4	TRBJ2-3	15	CASSPGLAGLDTQYF
TRBV9	TRBJ2-7	14	CASNSGGAFYEQYF
TRBV7-9	TRBJ1-4	13	CASSSGNVEKLFF
TRBV5-1	TRBJ2-3	14	CASSLATFTDTQYF
TRBV20-1	TRBJ2-7	17	CSAKDLRGGEFSYEQYF
TRBV24-1	TRBJ2-7	14	CATSETSGRGEQYF
TRBV14	TRBJ2-1	17	CASSQIFLDGAYNEQFF
TRBV5-4	TRBJ2-5	14	CASSLWGIQETQYF
TRBV6-1	TRBJ2-6	15	CASSVYDSGANVLTF
TRBV28	TRBJ2-7	15	CASSPTSPGPYEQYF
TRBV28	TRBJ2-5	15	CASSPSLGTQETQYF
TRBV7-9	TRBJ2-7	13	CASMQAGSYEQYF
TRBV4-3	TRBJ2-7	16	CASSQDRNWGSSEQYF
TRBV5-1	TRBJ2-5	16	CASSSGLAGGEETQYF
TRBV28	TRBJ1-1	14	CASRGTGFAAEAFF
TRBV6-5	TRBJ2-5	14	CASSYSTGRETQYF
TRBV9	TRBJ1-2	18	CASSASTGTGETNYGYTF
TRBV25-1	TRBJ2-1	16	CASSGFSVRSYNEQFF
TRBV7-8	TRBJ2-3	18	CASSQPPHSAGITDTQYF
TRBV15	TRBJ1-5	14	CATSRGYSNQPQHF
TRBV4-1	TRBJ1-2	15	CASSQPSPLWVGYTF
TRBV28	TRBJ2-7	13	CASRPPGSYEQYF
TRBV13	TRBJ1-3	15	CASGDWTGSGNTIYF
TRBV19	TRBJ1-1	16	CASSIVPAGMNTEAFF
TRBV7-9	TRBJ2-1	15	CASSVTGSFNNEQFF
TRBV12-3/TRBV12-4	TRBJ2-5	13	CASSAPGGETQYF
TRBV4-2	TRBJ1-1	14	CASSQEPGITEAFF
TRBV6-2/TRBV6-3	TRBJ2-7	13	CASSYEVLYEQYF
TRBV5-5	TRBJ2-7	16	CASSLGGPGTLYEQYF
TRBV7-9	TRBJ2-1	12	CASSPVGSEQFF
TRBV29-1	TRBJ2-3	11	CSVELAGKQYF
TRBV6-2/TRBV6-3	TRBJ1-1	14	CASGSFHRGTEAFF
TRBV19	TRBJ2-2	15	CASGADSVNTGELFF